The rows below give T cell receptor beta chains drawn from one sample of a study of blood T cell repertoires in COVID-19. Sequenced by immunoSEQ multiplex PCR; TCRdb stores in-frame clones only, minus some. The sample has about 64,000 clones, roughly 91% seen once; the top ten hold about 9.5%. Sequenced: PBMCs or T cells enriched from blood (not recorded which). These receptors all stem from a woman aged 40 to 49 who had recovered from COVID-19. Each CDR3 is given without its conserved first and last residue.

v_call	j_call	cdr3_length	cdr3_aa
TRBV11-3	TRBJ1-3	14	ASSLERGPSGNTIY
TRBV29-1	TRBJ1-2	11	SVVSSGSYGYT
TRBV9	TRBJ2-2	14	ASSVQAGGLIGELF
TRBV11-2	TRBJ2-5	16	ASSSGTSGGTHQETQY
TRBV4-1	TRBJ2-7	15	ASSQGGLAGPSYEQY
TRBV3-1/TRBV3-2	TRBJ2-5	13	ASSHSSQGTETQY
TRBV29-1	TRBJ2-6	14	SAFRDTDSGANVLT
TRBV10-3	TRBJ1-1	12	ATSTAGQNTEAF
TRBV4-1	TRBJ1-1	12	ASSQASVYTEAF
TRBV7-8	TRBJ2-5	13	ASSLAGQGSETQY
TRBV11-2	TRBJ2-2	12	ASTSYRNTGELF
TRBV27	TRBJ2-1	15	ASSPRGVGRNKNEQF
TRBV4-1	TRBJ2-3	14	ASSQGTSGDTDTQY
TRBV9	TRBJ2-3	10	ASDPRADTQY
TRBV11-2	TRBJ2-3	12	ASSLGGDRATQY
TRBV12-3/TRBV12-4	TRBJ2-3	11	ASSPGTGGTQY
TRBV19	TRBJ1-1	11	ARRRDRATEAF